What follows describes a single TCR beta chain. Its antigen is undetermined. Here the CDR3 omits its conserved ending phenylalanine or tryptophan, so a read error is the likely source. Three rounds of nested PCR, following a modified ARM-PCR protocol, produced the TCRbeta library. One entry per CDR3 protein results from TCRdb running MiXCR on the multiplex PCR reads. In the table there are around 99,000 distinct CDR3 sequences, roughly 77% of which are singletons. The CDR3 covers 18 residues. In germline, CDR1 is SGHNT, CDR2 YENEEA. This entry comes from a study of tumor and adjacent non-tumor tissue in lung cancer. For the study at large: There were around 11 adenocarcinoma, a couple of squamous cell carcinoma and 1 small cell lung cancer cases.

Whole-study results and caveats: TCR diversity was significantly greater in tumor than normal lung tissue.

The template was RNA from unsorted bulk tissue. The V gene is TRBV11-3, the J gene TRBJ1-5; 7 bases align to TRBD1. The sample was lung tumor tissue. The source is a woman aged 55 to 70 with non-small cell lung cancer. DNA for the CDR3: TGTGCCAGCAGCGCACCCGACCCGGGACAGAAAGAGAGTCAGACCCAGCATGTT. Protein product: CASSAPDPGQKESQTQHV.